This is a list of T cell receptor beta chains from one sample in a study of cytomegalovirus exposure and HLA in healthy donors. Using immunoSEQ multiplex PCR, the repertoire was profiled, and TCRdb retains in-frame clones only, with some absent. The top ten hold roughly 3.4% of the sample, which has 93,000 or so clones, around 65% seen once. Sample: PBMCs. These receptors originate from a woman aged 45-60 years in good health and CMV-seronegative. Each CDR3 is given with its conserved first and last residue. Expanded clones get a size class; other rows say once, few or many, or leave the size out.

CDR3 | size | J | V
CASISREPAGNEQFF | few | TRBJ2-1 | TRBV6-1
CASSLLGKQETQYF | few | TRBJ2-5 | TRBV7-7
CASSRLGQGINEQYF | . | TRBJ2-7 | TRBV4-2
CASSFGWTGLAGGTDTQYF | . | TRBJ2-3 | TRBV5-1
CASSLGSSGTETQYF | few | TRBJ2-5 | TRBV7-9
CASSFGLAEADTQYF | few | TRBJ2-3 | TRBV28
CASSIRAGDNSPLHF | few | TRBJ1-6 | TRBV19
CAWGGVPSASHRYEQYF | . | . | TRBV30
CASSVEGGASGETQYF | . | TRBJ2-5 | TRBV9
CASSSGQGDGLRELFF | . | TRBJ2-2 | TRBV5-4
CASAAGYSYNEQFF | once | TRBJ2-1 | TRBV28
CASSPGSGVYNEQFF | . | TRBJ2-1 | TRBV7-2
CASSLSGGTGVEQYF | . | TRBJ2-7 | TRBV5-1
CASTSTDTQYF | . | TRBJ2-3 | TRBV7-2
CASSTTGVIYEQYF | . | TRBJ2-7 | TRBV7-6
CASSHGTGISSYNEQFF | . | TRBJ2-1 | TRBV7-9
CASSSGLAGGPIYEQYF | . | TRBJ2-7 | TRBV7-8
CASKEDRGSYNEQFF | few | TRBJ2-1 | TRBV19
CASSDLGGATNEKLFF | . | TRBJ1-4 | TRBV6-1
CASSLGESNEQFF | few | TRBJ2-1 | TRBV7-6
CASSVGNRGFEKLFF | medium-sized | TRBJ1-4 | TRBV9
CASSRFGQDTEAFF | . | TRBJ1-1 | TRBV5-1
CAWRRGTGEAFF | few | TRBJ1-1 | TRBV30
CASSTGTSGPNQYF | . | TRBJ2-7 | TRBV7-2
CASSLQGAGNTEAFF | . | TRBJ1-1 | TRBV5-1
CASSIDPANPQETQYF | . | TRBJ2-5 | TRBV19
CASSLYGISYEQYF | . | TRBJ2-7 | TRBV11-3
CASSTPGLVYNEQFF | . | TRBJ2-1 | TRBV28
CASSEIIVGQARANYGYTF | . | TRBJ1-2 | TRBV2
CASSIGTSGGHNEQFF | . | TRBJ2-1 | TRBV5-4
CASSLTGGETQYF | . | TRBJ2-5 | TRBV5-6
CASSLGQGRAQPQHF | . | TRBJ1-5 | TRBV5-8
CASSGGTGGRETQYF | . | TRBJ2-5 | TRBV2